The clone carrying this TCR beta chain has just a few counts. Its antigen is as yet unknown. These data come from a study of beta chain features in type 1 diabetes. Study at large: In age, gender and cell yields, patients were similar to healthy donors.

Expressed TCRB transcripts were sequenced, since all the RNA that had been isolated was reverse transcribed. Using immunoSEQ multiplex PCR, the repertoire was profiled, and TCRdb retains in-frame clones only, with some absent. The data contain 250,000 to 300,000 clones, roughly an eighth of them singletons. General study results and limits: In all four CD4+ subsets, TCRB CDR3 length was significantly, moderately reduced in type 1 diabetes.

The clonotype was recovered from a young man with type 1 diabetes. Sequenced input: naive CD4+ T cells from blood.

CDR3 sequence: CSVDSQDYEQYF. In DNA, the CDR3 is TGCAGCGTTGACTCTCAGGACTACGAGCAGTACTTC. The rearrangement joins TRBV29-1 to TRBJ2-7; D gene unclear. Trimming shortened V by 3 bases and J by 3 bases, and 9 bases separated the two germline ends. CDR1 and CDR2 (germline): SQVTM, ANQGSEA. The CDR3 runs to 12 residues.